What follows describes a single TCR beta chain. What it recognizes is unknown. These data come from a study of T cell repertoires in cytomegalovirus infection. Turning to the study itself: CMV epitopes used comprised recently identified HLA-C-restricted ones and well-studied HLA-B-restricted ones.

MiXCR, run by TCRdb on the reads, gives a single entry per CDR3 protein. The profile shows roughly 78,000 distinct CDR3 sequences, approximately 39% of them singletons. CDR3 length equals 16 residues. CDR1 is ENHRY and CDR2 is SYGVKD in the germline V gene. The V gene lost 3 bases and the J gene lost 0 bases, with 11 bases spanning the gap. Study-wide findings and caveats: Ex vivo, HLA-C-restricted CMV-specific TCR beta clonotypes prevailed over the rest of the response. Cumulative frequency (of public TCR beta family members) identified carriers of CMV plus the relevant HLA.

The sample was CD8+ T cells from cultured PBMCs, taken from culture after CMV antigen stimulation. This TCR was recovered from a human donor in good health (CMV status not recorded). Some clones in this sample may be carry-over from other donors' samples. The chain employs TRBV10-3 and TRBJ2-2, with D unclear. The CDR3 is CAISEWVITNTGELFF. CDR3 bases: TGTGCCATCAGTGAATGGGTTATAACGAACACCGGGGAGCTGTTTTTT.